This T cell receptor (beta chain) was captured by sequencing in a study of blood T cell repertoires in COVID-19. CDR3 length: 16 residues. Germline V CDR1 and CDR2: SGHRS, YFSETQ. V was pared by 2 bases and J by 6 bases, with 21 bases between. Some clones are missing from TCRdb's copy, which holds only in-frame ones; the method was immunoSEQ multiplex PCR. The sample consists of 250,000 to 300,000 clones, over 85% of them appearing once. The receptor comes from a woman aged 45-65 years who had been exposed to COVID-19. The sample comprised PBMCs or T cells enriched from blood (not recorded which). The chain recombines TRBV5-1 with TRBJ2-7, with D perhaps matching TRBD1 (7 bases). The CDR3 nucleotides read TGCGCCAGCAGCTTAGGGTCGGGACAGCGGGTTAGCGAGCAGTACTTC. This translates into CASSLGSGQRVSEQYF.